The 28 T cell receptor beta chains in this list originate from one sample, sequenced in a study of blood T cells in healthy people across ages. Primed by a sample-barcoded 5' primer and a J-beta primer mix, a second PCR proceeded for 7 to 11 cycles. MiXCR, applied by TCRdb to the 5' RACE reads, yields one record per CDR3 protein. Counted here are 800,000 or so distinct CDR3 sequences, approximately 65% occurring once; the ten biggest clones make up 25% to 35%. The sequenced sample was blood. Source of these receptors: a man aged 25 to 40 in good health.

The chain couples TRBV21-1 to TRBJ1-1. TRBV21-1 is noted as a pseudogene. This CDR3 spans 10 amino acids. CDR3 sequence: CEHLNTEAFF. The DNA for the CDR3 is TGTGAACACTTGAACACTGAAGCTTTCTTT.

The chain uses TRBV7-8 and TRBJ2-7, with 7 bases that match TRBD1. The CDR3 contains 14 residues. Germline-derived CDR1 and CDR2 are SGHVS and FQNEAQ. Losses at the gene ends were 4 bases for V and 2 bases for J; bases not matched to a gene: 5. The CDR3 sequence is CASSWGQPTYEQYF. The CDR3 DNA reads TGTGCCAGCAGCTGGGGACAGCCAACCTACGAGCAGTACTTC.

The CDR3 protein is CASRTGGRGGYNEQFF. CDR3 nucleotide sequence: TGTGCCAGCAGAACAGGGGGCAGGGGTGGCTACAATGAGCAGTTCTTC. V usage is TRBV28 and J usage is TRBJ2-1; 9 nucleotides align to TRBD1. Germline loops: CDR1 MDHEN, CDR2 SYDVKM. Trimming at V came to 6 bases and at J to 3 bases, leaving 9 bases not matched to a gene. CDR3 length equals 16 residues.

The chain couples TRBV5-5 to TRBJ1-2, with TRBD1 matching over 8 bases. The CDR3 consists of 14 residues. CDR1 and CDR2 (germline): SGHKS, YYEKEE (reference sequence). Unmatched junction bases numbered 9, after V lost 10 bases and J lost 1 base. The CDR3: CARSTGVRNYGYTF. The DNA of the CDR3 is TGTGCCCGCTCGACAGGGGTCCGTAACTATGGCTACACCTTC.

The chain joins TRBV20-1 to TRBJ2-7; 10 nucleotides match TRBD1. V gave up 3 bases and J gave up 0 bases; unmatched junction bases: 2. CDR1 DFQATT and CDR2 SNEGSKA come from the germline V gene (reference sequence). There are 14 residues in the CDR3. CDR3 sequence reads: CSARDRGISYEQYF. The CDR3 coding sequence is TGCAGTGCTAGGGACAGGGGGATCTCCTACGAGCAGTACTTC.

The chain links TRBV3-1 to TRBJ2-1; 9 positions match TRBD2. CDR1 is LGHDT, CDR2 YNNKEL, per germline (reference sequence). V shed 1 base and J 11 bases; nucleotides not matched to a gene: 9. The CDR3 length is 15 residues. This CDR3 reads CASSQALAGVGKQFF. Written as DNA, the CDR3 is TGTGCCAGCAGCCAAGCCTTAGCGGGAGTGGGTAAGCAGTTCTTC.

This chain uses TRBV27 with TRBJ2-1; D uncertain. TRBJ2-7 explains the end of the DNA better; the J call may be wrong. CDR3 size: 13 residues. Per germline, CDR1 MNHEY and CDR2 SMNVEV (reference sequence). CDR3 sequence: CASSLTLDHEQYF. For the CDR3, the DNA is TGTGCCAGCAGTTTAACCCTAGACCATGAGCAGTACTTC.

This clonotype has more than one count but fewer than ten. J is TRBJ2-3 and V is TRBV5-1; tentative D call: TRBD1 (8 bases). In germline, CDR1 is SGHRS, CDR2 YFSETQ. The V and J ends lost 0 bases and 3 bases respectively, with 14 bases between them. The CDR3 contains 16 residues. The CDR3 nucleotides read TGCGCCAGCAGCTTGGCCCCACAGGGGGGGACAGATACGCAGTATTTT. Its protein is CASSLAPQGGTDTQYF.

This rearrangement joins TRBV4-3 to TRBJ2-6; D gene ambiguous. The CDR3 sequence is 15 residues long. Germline V gene sequence: CDR1 LGHNA, CDR2 YSLEER. Trimming took off 2 bases at V and 0 bases at J, with 5 bases between the two ends. CDR3 sequence: CASSQPSSGANVLTF. In DNA form, the CDR3 reads TGCGCCAGCAGCCAACCGAGCTCTGGGGCCAACGTCCTGACTTTC.

The rearrangement uses TRBV29-1 and TRBJ2-1; D gene uncertain. The V end lost 4 bases, the J end lost 7 bases, and 20 bases lay between the germline ends. CDR1 is SQVTM and CDR2 is ANQGSEA in the germline V gene. The CDR3 sequence is 15 residues long. CDR3 coding DNA: TGCAGCGTTGGAACCCCAAGGAAGGAAATAAATGAGCAGTTCTTC. Its translation: CSVGTPRKEINEQFF.

A few counts support this clonotype. The chain carries TRBV4-2 and TRBJ2-5; 11 bases align to TRBD2. The germline V gene has CDR1 LGHNA and CDR2 YNFKEQ. V shed 1 base, J shed 2 bases, and the junction held 3 bases outside the gene matches. The CDR3 is 16 residues long. The CDR3 region has the DNA TGTGCCAGCAGCCAAGGGGGACTAGCGGCTCAAGAGACCCAGTACTTC. Its protein product is CASSQGGLAAQETQYF.

A word on this clonotype: Sequence at one end of the junction differs from germline and may be a read error. V is TRBV29-1 and J is TRBJ2-3, with a weak D call TRBD1 (7 bases). Germline loops: CDR1 SQVTM, CDR2 ANQGSEA. This CDR3 comprises 15 residues. The CDR3 protein is CSVEVGGIGTDAQYF. CDR3 in DNA: TGCAGCGTTGAAGTAGGCGGGATCGGGACAGATGCGCAGTATTTT.

This chain links TRBV20-1 with TRBJ2-1; TRBD2 is a possible D gene (6 bases). V was pared by 2 bases and J by 0 bases, with 14 bases between. Germline assignment: CDR1 DFQATT and CDR2 SNEGSKA (reference sequence). This CDR3 is 16 amino acids long. The CDR3 loop is CSARHPARGSYNEQFF. In nucleotides, the CDR3 is TGCAGTGCTAGACACCCCGCGCGGGGCTCCTACAATGAGCAGTTCTTC.

The rearrangement uses TRBV10-3 and TRBJ1-1; 7 bases are a match to TRBD1. This CDR3 is 15 amino acids long. The V segment lost 6 bases and the J segment 1 base; nucleotides outside the gene matches: 8. Germline CDR1 is ENHRY and CDR2 is SYGVKD. The CDR3 protein is CAISSARDRNTEAFF. CDR3 nucleotide sequence: TGTGCCATCAGCAGCGCCCGGGACAGGAACACTGAAGCTTTCTTT.

This chain connects TRBV2 to TRBJ2-3; D possibly corresponds to TRBD2 (5 bases). Germline loops: CDR1 SNHLY, CDR2 FYNNEI. This CDR3 contains 14 residues. Trimming left V 7 bases short and J 2 bases short, with 13 bases between. The CDR3 loop is CASTEGMDTDTQYF. CDR3 in DNA: TGTGCCAGCACCGAGGGTATGGACACAGATACGCAGTATTTT.

This clonotype was counted a single time. The chain has TRBV6-5 and TRBJ2-5, with 8 bases matching TRBD2. The CDR3 is made up of 19 amino acids. V shed 4 bases and J 1 base; nucleotides not matched to a gene: 17. Germline loops: CDR1 MNHEY, CDR2 SVGAGI. The CDR3 bases are TGTGCCAGCAGTTCCCAGATTGGGACTAGTATTCTCCTCCAAGAGACCCAGTACTTC. Translating it yields CASSSQIGTSILLQETQYF.

This clonotype was recorded a few times. The V gene is TRBV6-5, the J gene TRBJ1-5; no clear D. Germline CDR1 MNHEY, CDR2 SVGAGI. The CDR3 covers 13 residues. V was clipped by 6 bases and J by 6 bases, with 12 bases between them. DNA of the CDR3: TGTGCCAGCAGCGACACCCTTGGTCAGCCCCAGCATTTT. It yields the protein CASSDTLGQPQHF.

For this clonotype: Relative to the germline gene, one junction end is altered; a read error may explain this. The chain has TRBV7-3 and TRBJ2-2; 8 nucleotides align to TRBD2. This CDR3 comprises 16 residues. Germline V lookup: CDR1 SGHTA, CDR2 FQGTGA. The CDR3 sequence: CASSASGGPTAGELFF. CDR3 nucleotide sequence: TGCGCCAGCAGCGCCTCGGGGGGGCCAACCGCCGGGGAGCTGTTTTTT.

Only a few counts were recorded for this clonotype. This sequence joins TRBV7-2 and TRBJ2-3; the match to TRBD2 covers 8 bases. The germline CDR1 and CDR2 sequences are SGHTA and FQGNSA. The CDR3 extends over 16 amino acids. V shed 4 bases and J 6 bases; nucleotides not matched to a gene: 12. The CDR3 here is CASSSGPAGGRDTQYF. In DNA form, the CDR3 reads TGTGCCAGCAGCTCCGGTCCGGCGGGGGGACGCGATACGCAGTATTTT. Drawing the rest from reference TRBV7-2 and TRBJ2-3, the complete variable domain is GAGVSQSPSNKVTEKGKDVELRCDPISGHTALYWYRQSLGQGLEFLIYFQGNSAPDKSGLPSDRFSAERTGGSVSTLTIQRTQQEDSAVYLCASSSGPAGGRDTQYFGPGTRLTVL.

The table lists this clonotype with a count of one. This chain joins TRBV6-2 or TRBV6-3 and TRBJ2-1; 10 bases line up with TRBD1. The V segment lost 4 bases and the J segment 8 bases; nucleotides outside the gene matches: 8. This CDR3 contains 15 residues. Germline V gene data show CDR1 as MNHEY and CDR2 as SVGEGT. As DNA, the CDR3 is TGTGCCAGCAGTTCCCAGACAGGGGGCTTTTATGAGCAGTTCTTC. Encoded protein: CASSSQTGGFYEQFF.

V gene TRBV6-2 or TRBV6-3 combines with J gene TRBJ1-1; a weak D match, TRBD1 (6 bases). Looked up from germline, CDR1 is MNHEY and CDR2 is SVGEGT. This CDR3 is 15 amino acids long. V gave up 6 bases and J gave up 0 bases, with 14 bases separating them. The CDR3 bases are TGTGCCAGCAGGGAAGGGGGAATCATGAACACTGAAGCTTTCTTT. This encodes CASREGGIMNTEAFF.

This chain links TRBV18 with TRBJ2-3; D is ambiguous. The ends were cut back, 0 bases at V and 3 bases at J, with 4 bases in the middle. Germline V gives CDR1 KGHSH, CDR2 LQKENI. CDR3 size: 13 residues. The CDR3 DNA reads TGTGCCAGCTCACCACCCCCTACAGATACGCAGTATTTT. It is translated as CASSPPPTDTQYF.

This clonotype turned up a few times. The chain links TRBV4-3 to TRBJ2-7, with D uncertain. V was shortened by 6 bases and J by 2 bases, with 11 bases between the two germline ends. Per the germline V gene, CDR1 is LGHNA and CDR2 is YSLEER. This CDR3 is built from 13 residues. The CDR3: CASSSDPTYEQYF. The CDR3 DNA is TGCGCCAGCAGTTCCGACCCTACCTACGAGCAGTACTTC.

The V and J genes are TRBV12-3 or TRBV12-4 and TRBJ1-1; D unresolved. The V and J ends lost 3 bases and 2 bases respectively, with 7 bases between them. The CDR3 extends over 13 amino acids. The CDR3 loop reads CASSFGDNTEAFF. In DNA, the CDR3 is TGTGCCAGCAGTTTCGGGGATAACACTGAAGCTTTCTTT.

The chain has TRBV6-6 and TRBJ1-4, with D unresolved. CDR1 and CDR2 (germline): MNHNY, SVGAGI (reference sequence). The germline V and J ends were trimmed by 2 bases and 4 bases, with 11 bases remaining between them. CDR3 length: 15 amino acids. CDR3 coding DNA: TGTGCCAGCAGTTACGAGGGATCGGTTAATGAAAAACTGTTTTTT. This encodes CASSYEGSVNEKLFF.

This chain uses TRBV3-1 with TRBJ1-6; the D is unclear. Deletions cut 8 bases from V and 7 bases from J, with 18 bases between. The germline gives CDR1 LGHDT, CDR2 YNNKEL (reference sequence). The CDR3 consists of 15 residues. For the CDR3, the DNA is TGTGCCAGCGGACCCCTCTACCAGGAAAATTCACCCCTCCACTTT. Translated: CASGPLYQENSPLHF.

CDR3 in amino acids: CASSLAGQGSNEQYF. CDR3 in DNA: TGTGCCAGCAGCTTAGCGGGACAGGGAAGCAACGAGCAGTACTTC. This chain joins TRBV7-9 and TRBJ2-7, with 9 bases lining up with TRBD1. V shed 0 bases and J 5 bases; nucleotides not matched to a gene: 5. The CDR3 has 15 residues. Germline V gives CDR1 SEHNR, CDR2 FQNEAQ (reference sequence).

V gene TRBV4-1 combines with J gene TRBJ2-3; 7 bases line up with TRBD2. The length of the CDR3 is 17 residues. J gave up 4 bases and V 3 bases, and 13 bases lay outside the gene matches. The germline V gene has CDR1 MGHRA and CDR2 YSYEKL. CDR3 residues: CASSQQYQRETPDTQYF. The DNA for the CDR3 is TGCGCCAGCAGCCAGCAATATCAGCGGGAAACCCCAGATACGCAGTATTTT.